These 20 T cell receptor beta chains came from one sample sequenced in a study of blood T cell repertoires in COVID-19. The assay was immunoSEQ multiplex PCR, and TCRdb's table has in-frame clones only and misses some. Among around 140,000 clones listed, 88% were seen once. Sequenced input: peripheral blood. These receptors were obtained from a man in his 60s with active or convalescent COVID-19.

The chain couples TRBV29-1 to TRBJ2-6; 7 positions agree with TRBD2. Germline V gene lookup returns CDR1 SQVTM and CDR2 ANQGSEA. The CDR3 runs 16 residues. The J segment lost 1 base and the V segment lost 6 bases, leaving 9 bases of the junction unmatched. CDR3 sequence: CSVVGGGGSGANVLTF. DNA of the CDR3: TGCAGCGTCGTGGGCGGGGGAGGATCTGGGGCCAACGTCCTGACTTTC.

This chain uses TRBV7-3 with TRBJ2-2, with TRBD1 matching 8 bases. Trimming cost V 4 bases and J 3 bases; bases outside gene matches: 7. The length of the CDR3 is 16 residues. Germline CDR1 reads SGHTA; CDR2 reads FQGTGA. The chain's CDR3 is CASSSDRVGDTGELFF. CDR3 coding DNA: TGTGCCAGCAGCTCGGACAGGGTGGGAGACACCGGGGAGCTGTTTTTT.

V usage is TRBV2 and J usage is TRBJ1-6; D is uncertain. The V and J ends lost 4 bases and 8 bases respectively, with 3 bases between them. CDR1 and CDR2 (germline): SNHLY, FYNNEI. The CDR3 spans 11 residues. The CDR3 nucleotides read TGTGCCAGCAGTGCGGATTCACCCCTCCACTTT. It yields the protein CASSADSPLHF.

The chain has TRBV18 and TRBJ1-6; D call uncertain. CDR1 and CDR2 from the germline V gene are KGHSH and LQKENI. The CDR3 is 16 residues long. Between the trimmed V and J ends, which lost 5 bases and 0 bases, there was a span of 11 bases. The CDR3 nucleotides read TGTGCCAGCTCATTACTACAAAGCTCCTATAATTCACCCCTCCACTTT. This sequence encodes CASSLLQSSYNSPLHF.

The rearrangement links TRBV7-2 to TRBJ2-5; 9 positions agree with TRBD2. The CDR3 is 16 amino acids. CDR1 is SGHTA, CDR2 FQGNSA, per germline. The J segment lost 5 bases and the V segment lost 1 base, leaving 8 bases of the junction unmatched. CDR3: CASSLGEAGGQETQYF. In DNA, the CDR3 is TGTGCCAGCAGCTTAGGGGAGGCGGGAGGGCAGGAGACCCAGTACTTC.

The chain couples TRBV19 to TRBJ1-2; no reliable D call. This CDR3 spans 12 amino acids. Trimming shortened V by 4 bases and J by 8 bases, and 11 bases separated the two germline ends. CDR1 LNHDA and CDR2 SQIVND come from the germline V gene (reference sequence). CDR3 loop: CASSSPYKGYTF. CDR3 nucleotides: TGTGCCAGTAGTAGCCCATACAAGGGCTACACCTTC. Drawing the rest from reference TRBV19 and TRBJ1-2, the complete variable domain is DGGITQSPKYLFRKEGQNVTLSCEQNLNHDAMYWYRQDPGQGLRLIYYSQIVNDFQKGDIAEGYSVSREKKESFPLTVTSAQKNPTAFYLCASSSPYKGYTFGSGTRLTVV.

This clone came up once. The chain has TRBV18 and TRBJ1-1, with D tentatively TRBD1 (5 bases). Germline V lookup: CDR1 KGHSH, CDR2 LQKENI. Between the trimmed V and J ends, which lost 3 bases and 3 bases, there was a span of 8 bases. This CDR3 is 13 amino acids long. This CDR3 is CASSPDRYTEAFF. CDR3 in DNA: TGTGCCAGCTCACCCGACAGATACACTGAAGCTTTCTTT.

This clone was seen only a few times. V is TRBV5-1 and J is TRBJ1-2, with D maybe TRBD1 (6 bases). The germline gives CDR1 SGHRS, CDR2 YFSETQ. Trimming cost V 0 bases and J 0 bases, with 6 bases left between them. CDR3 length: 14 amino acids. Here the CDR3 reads CASSLGTANYGYTF. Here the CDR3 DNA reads TGCGCCAGCAGCTTGGGGACAGCTAACTATGGCTACACCTTC.

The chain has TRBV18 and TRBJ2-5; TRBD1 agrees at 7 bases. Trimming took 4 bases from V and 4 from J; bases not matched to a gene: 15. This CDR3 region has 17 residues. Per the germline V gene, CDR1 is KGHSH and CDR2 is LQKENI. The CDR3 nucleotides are TGTGCCAGCTCACGATCAAGGGGGCAACAGGGCCGAGAGACCCAGTACTTC. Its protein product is CASSRSRGQQGRETQYF.

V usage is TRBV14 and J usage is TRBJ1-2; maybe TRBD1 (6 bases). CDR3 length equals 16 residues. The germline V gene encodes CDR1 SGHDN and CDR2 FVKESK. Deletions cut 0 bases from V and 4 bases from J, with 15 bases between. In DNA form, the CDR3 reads TGTGCCAGCAGCCAAGACTTCAGGGGATATGGCTATGGCTACACCTTC. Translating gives CASSQDFRGYGYGYTF.

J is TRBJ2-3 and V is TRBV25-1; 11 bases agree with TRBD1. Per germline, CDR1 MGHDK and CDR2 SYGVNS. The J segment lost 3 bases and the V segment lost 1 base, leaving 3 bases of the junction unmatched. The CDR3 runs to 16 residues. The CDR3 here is CASSEWTGGVTDTQYF. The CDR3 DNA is TGTGCCAGCAGTGAATGGACAGGGGGCGTTACAGATACGCAGTATTTT.

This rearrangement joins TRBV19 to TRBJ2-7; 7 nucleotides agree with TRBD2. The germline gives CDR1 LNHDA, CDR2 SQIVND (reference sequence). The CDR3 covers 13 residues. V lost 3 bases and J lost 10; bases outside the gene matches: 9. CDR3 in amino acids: CASSIRYQREQYF. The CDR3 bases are TGTGCCAGTAGTATTAGGTACCAGCGGGAACAGTACTTC. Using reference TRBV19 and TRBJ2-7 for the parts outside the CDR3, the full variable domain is DGGITQSPKYLFRKEGQNVTLSCEQNLNHDAMYWYRQDPGQGLRLIYYSQIVNDFQKGDIAEGYSVSREKKESFPLTVTSAQKNPTAFYLCASSIRYQREQYFGPGTRLTVT.

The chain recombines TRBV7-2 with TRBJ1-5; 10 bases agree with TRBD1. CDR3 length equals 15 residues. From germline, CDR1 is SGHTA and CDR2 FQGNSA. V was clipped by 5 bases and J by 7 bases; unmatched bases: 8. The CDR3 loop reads CASSKNRDRGQPQHF. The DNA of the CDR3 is TGTGCCAGCAGCAAGAACCGGGACAGGGGCCAGCCCCAGCATTTT.

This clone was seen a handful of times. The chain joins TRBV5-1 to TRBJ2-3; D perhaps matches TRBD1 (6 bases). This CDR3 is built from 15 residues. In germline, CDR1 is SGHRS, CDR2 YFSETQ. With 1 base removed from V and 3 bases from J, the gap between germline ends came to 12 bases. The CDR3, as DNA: TGCGCCAGCAGCTTGACAGGGCCGGGTACAGATACGCAGTATTTT. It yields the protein CASSLTGPGTDTQYF.

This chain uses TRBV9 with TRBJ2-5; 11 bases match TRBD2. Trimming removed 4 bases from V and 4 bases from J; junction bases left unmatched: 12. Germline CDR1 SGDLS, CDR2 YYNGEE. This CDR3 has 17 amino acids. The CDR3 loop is CASSPEWLAGGGETQYF. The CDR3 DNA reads TGTGCCAGCAGCCCAGAGTGGCTAGCGGGAGGTGGAGAGACCCAGTACTTC.

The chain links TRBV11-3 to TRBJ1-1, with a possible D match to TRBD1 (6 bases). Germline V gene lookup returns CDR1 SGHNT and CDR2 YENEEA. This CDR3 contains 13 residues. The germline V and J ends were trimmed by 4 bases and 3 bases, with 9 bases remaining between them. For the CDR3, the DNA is TGTGCCAGCAGCTCAGACAGGTACACTGAAGCTTTCTTT. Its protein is CASSSDRYTEAFF.

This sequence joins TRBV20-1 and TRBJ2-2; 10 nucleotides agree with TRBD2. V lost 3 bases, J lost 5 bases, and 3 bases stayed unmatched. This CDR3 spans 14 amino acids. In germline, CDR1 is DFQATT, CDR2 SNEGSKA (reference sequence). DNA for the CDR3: TGCAGTGCTAGTAGCGGGAGGTTGACCGGGGAGCTGTTTTTT. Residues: CSASSGRLTGELFF.

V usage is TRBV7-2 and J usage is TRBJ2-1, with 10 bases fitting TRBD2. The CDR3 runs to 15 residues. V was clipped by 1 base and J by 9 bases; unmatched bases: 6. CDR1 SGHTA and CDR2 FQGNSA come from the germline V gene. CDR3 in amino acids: CASSLGLAGAREQFF. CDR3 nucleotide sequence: TGTGCCAGCAGCTTAGGGCTAGCGGGAGCGCGTGAGCAGTTCTTC.

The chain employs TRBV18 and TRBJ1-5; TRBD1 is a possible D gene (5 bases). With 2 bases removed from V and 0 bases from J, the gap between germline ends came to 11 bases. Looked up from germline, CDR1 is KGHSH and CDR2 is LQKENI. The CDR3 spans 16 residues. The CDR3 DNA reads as TGTGCCAGCTCACCAGGGACTTTATATAGCAATCAGCCCCAGCATTTT. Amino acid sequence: CASSPGTLYSNQPQHF.

As DNA, the CDR3 is TGTGCCAGCAGTAAAGCGGGAGCGGGCACCGGGGAGCTGTTTTTT. Its protein is CASSKAGAGTGELFF. The V call is TRBV28, the J call TRBJ2-2; 8 nucleotides line up with TRBD2. There are 15 residues in the CDR3. V gave up 5 bases and J gave up 4 bases; unmatched junction bases: 6. CDR1 and CDR2 (germline): MDHEN, SYDVKM.